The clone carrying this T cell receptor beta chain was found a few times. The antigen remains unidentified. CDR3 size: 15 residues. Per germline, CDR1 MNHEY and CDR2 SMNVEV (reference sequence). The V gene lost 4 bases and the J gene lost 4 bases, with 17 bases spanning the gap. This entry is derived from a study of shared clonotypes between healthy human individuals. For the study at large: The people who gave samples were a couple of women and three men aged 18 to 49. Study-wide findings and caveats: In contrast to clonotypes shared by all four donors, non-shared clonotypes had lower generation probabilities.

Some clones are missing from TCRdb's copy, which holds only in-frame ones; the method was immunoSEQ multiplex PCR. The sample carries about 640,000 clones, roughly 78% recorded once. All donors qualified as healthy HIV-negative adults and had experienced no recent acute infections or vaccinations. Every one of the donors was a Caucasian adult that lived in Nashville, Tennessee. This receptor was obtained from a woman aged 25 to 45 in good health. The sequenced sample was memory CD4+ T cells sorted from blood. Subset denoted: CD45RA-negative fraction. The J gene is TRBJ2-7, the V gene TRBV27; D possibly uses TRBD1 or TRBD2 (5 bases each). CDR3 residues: CASSSPGTSLYEQYF. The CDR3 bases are TGTGCCAGCAGTTCTCCCGGGACGAGTCTATACGAGCAGTACTTC.